Shown below are 3 T cell receptor beta chains from a single sample sequenced in a study of T-cell memory formation after mild COVID-19. MiXCR was run by TCRdb on the 5' RACE reads, yielding one entry per CDR3 protein. The table lists approximately 300,000 distinct CDR3 sequences, less than 20% of them singletons, with roughly 21% in the top ten. The material sequenced was PBMCs or a T cell subset sorted from them (not recorded which). The receptors stem from a man aged 18-30 years who had mild COVID-19 (a few samples of this study predate the infection). Cell type and time point are not known.

This clonotype showed up just a few times. The chain links TRBV4-1 to TRBJ2-1; D may be TRBD1 or TRBD2 (5 bases each). Germline lookup yields CDR1 MGHRA and CDR2 YSYEKL. CDR3 length: 17 amino acids. V was shortened by 0 bases and J by 0 bases, with 12 bases between the two germline ends. In DNA form, the CDR3 reads TGCGCCAGCAGCCAAGAGAAGGGGAGAAGCTCCTACAATGAGCAGTTCTTC. Translating it yields CASSQEKGRSSYNEQFF.

This clonotype was seen a few times. CDR3 residues: CSARFGSINTIYF. CDR3 DNA sequence: TGCAGTGCTAGATTTGGCAGTATTAACACCATATATTTT. V is TRBV20-1 and J is TRBJ1-3; D call uncertain. The V gene's germline CDR1 is DFQATT and CDR2 SNEGSKA (reference sequence). CDR3 length: 13 amino acids. Trimming removed 2 bases from V and 7 bases from J, with 12 bases in between.

The gene calls are TRBV18 and TRBJ2-3, with 8 bases that match TRBD2. Germline V CDR1 and CDR2: KGHSH, LQKENI. The CDR3 sequence is 18 residues long. J gave up 2 bases and V 2 bases, and 12 bases lay outside the gene matches. This CDR3 reads CASSPSLVVAGSTDTQYF. The CDR3 bases are TGTGCCAGCTCACCAAGCCTCGTGGTAGCGGGGTCCACAGATACGCAGTATTTT.